The 31 T cell receptor beta chains in this list originate from one sample, sequenced in a study of blood T cell repertoires in COVID-19. Libraries were prepared by immunoSEQ multiplex PCR; TCRdb keeps only in-frame clonotypes and omits some of them. Here the sample spans 65,000 to 90,000 clones, roughly 88% being singletons. Sequencing was carried out using peripheral blood. These receptors all stem from a man of 80 years or more with active or convalescent COVID-19.

This clone was recorded once. The V call is TRBV3-1 (or the pseudogene TRBV3-2), the J call TRBJ1-2; D possibly corresponds to TRBD1 (6 bases). V shed 0 bases and J shed 3 bases, with 11 bases lying between them. Germline V gives CDR1 LGHDT, CDR2 YNNKEL (reference sequence). The length of the CDR3 is 15 residues. CDR3 DNA sequence: TGTGCCAGCAGCCAAGAGAGCAGGGGAGACTATGGCTACACCTTC. Translated, it gives CASSQESRGDYGYTF.

V and J are TRBV7-2 and TRBJ2-2; 10 bases fit TRBD1. Germline V gene lookup returns CDR1 SGHTA and CDR2 FQGNSA. The junction had 4 bases not matched to a gene; V was cut back by 4 bases and J by 5 bases. The CDR3 loop spans 15 amino acids. The CDR3 protein is CASSSPGQGTGELFF. The CDR3 nucleotides read TGTGCCAGCAGCTCGCCGGGACAGGGGACCGGGGAGCTGTTTTTT.

V and J are TRBV3-1 (or the pseudogene TRBV3-2) and TRBJ2-7; D might be TRBD1 (5 bases). There are 14 residues in the CDR3. CDR1 and CDR2 from the germline V gene are LGHDT and YNNKEL (reference sequence). V lost 1 base and J lost 3, with 10 bases in between. CDR3 nucleotide sequence: TGTGCCAGCAGCCAAGCCAGGGATGACTACGAGCAGTACTTC. Translating it yields CASSQARDDYEQYF.

V usage is TRBV30 and J usage is TRBJ1-3; 7 positions match TRBD1. The J segment lost 4 bases and the V segment lost 4 bases, leaving 7 bases of the junction unmatched. CDR1 is GTSNPN, CDR2 SVGIG, per germline (reference sequence). This CDR3 comprises 14 residues. The CDR3 protein is CAWTDDRDGNTIYF. The DNA of the CDR3 is TGTGCCTGGACGGACGACAGGGACGGAAACACCATATATTTT. Supplemented by reference TRBV30 and TRBJ1-3, the full variable domain reads SQTIHQWPATLVQPVGSPLSLECTVEGTSNPNLYWYRQAAGRGLQLLFYSVGIGQISSEVPQNLSASRPQDRQFILSSKKLLLSDSGFYLCAWTDDRDGNTIYFGEGSWLTVV.

The genes are TRBV5-1 and TRBJ1-3; D gene unclear. Germline V lookup: CDR1 SGHRS, CDR2 YFSETQ. The CDR3 contains 15 residues. V was trimmed by 4 bases and J by 0 bases, leaving 11 bases between them. The CDR3 loop reads CASSIGQNSGNTIYF. CDR3 DNA: TGCGCCAGCAGCATTGGCCAAAACTCTGGAAACACCATATATTTT.

This chain links TRBV6-5 with TRBJ2-7; TRBD2 is a possible D gene (6 bases). V gave up 7 bases and J gave up 2 bases, with 9 bases separating them. Per the germline V gene, CDR1 is MNHEY and CDR2 is SVGAGI. There are 12 residues in the CDR3. As DNA, the CDR3 is TGTGCCAGCACCCGGGAGCCCTACGAGCAGTACTTC. Protein sequence: CASTREPYEQYF.

This rearrangement joins TRBV29-1 to TRBJ2-1; maybe TRBD2 (6 bases). Germline V CDR1 and CDR2: SQVTM, ANQGSEA. The CDR3 length is 12 residues. Trimming removed 6 bases at V and 3 bases at J, with 9 bases between. The CDR3 here is CSVASDYNEQFF. The CDR3 DNA is TGCAGCGTGGCTAGCGACTACAATGAGCAGTTCTTC.

The chain recombines TRBV5-1 with TRBJ2-3, with 9 bases lining up with TRBD2. Trimming removed 5 bases from V and 1 base from J; junction bases left unmatched: 11. CDR1 is SGHRS and CDR2 is YFSETQ in the germline V gene. CDR3 length equals 17 residues. CDR3 residues: CASRVTRLAGRTDTQYF. Here the CDR3 DNA reads TGCGCCAGCAGGGTGACGCGGCTAGCGGGACGCACAGATACGCAGTATTTT.

V and J are TRBV7-9 and TRBJ1-1, with TRBD1 identical over 7 bases. CDR1 is SEHNR and CDR2 is FQNEAQ in the germline V gene (reference sequence). V gave up 3 bases and J gave up 0 bases; unmatched junction bases: 4. The CDR3 covers 15 residues. CDR3 residues: CASSFTGVLNTEAFF. Written as DNA, the CDR3 is TGTGCCAGCAGCTTCACAGGGGTTCTGAACACTGAAGCTTTCTTT.

The gene calls are TRBV6-1 and TRBJ2-5; no firm D call. Trimming removed 5 bases at V and 5 bases at J, with 12 bases between. The CDR3 covers 13 residues. Germline V gene sequence: CDR1 MNHNS, CDR2 SASEGT. CDR3 region: CASSLTTSETQYF. CDR3 coding DNA: TGTGCCAGCAGTTTGACGACTTCTGAGACCCAGTACTTC.

The chain joins TRBV27 to TRBJ2-5; TRBD1 matches 11 bases. J gave up 4 bases and V 6 bases, and 4 bases lay outside the gene matches. From germline, CDR1 is MNHEY and CDR2 SMNVEV (reference sequence). The CDR3 consists of 14 residues. The CDR3 DNA reads as TGTGCCAGCAGCGACGGGACAGGGGGAGAGACCCAGTACTTC. Amino acids: CASSDGTGGETQYF.

The chain couples TRBV28 to TRBJ2-7; the D is unclear. CDR1 and CDR2 from the germline V gene are MDHEN and SYDVKM. This CDR3 contains 12 residues. V lost 5 bases and J lost 2, with 7 bases in between. The CDR3: CASSATPYEQYF. CDR3 in DNA: TGTGCCAGCAGTGCGACACCCTACGAGCAGTACTTC. Full variable domain (missing parts from reference TRBV28 and TRBJ2-7): DVKVTQSSRYLVKRTGEKVFLECVQDMDHENMFWYRQDPGLGLRLIYFSYDVKMKEKGDIPEGYSVSREKKERFSLILESASTNQTSMYLCASSATPYEQYFGPGTRLTVT.

This chain links TRBV7-2 with TRBJ1-1; D might be TRBD1 (6 bases). CDR1 SGHTA and CDR2 FQGNSA come from the germline V gene. Trimming pared 1 base from V and 5 bases from J, leaving 8 bases between. This CDR3 contains 13 residues. The CDR3 region has the DNA TGTGCCAGCAGCTTAGAGAGGGGGACTGAAGCTTTCTTT. Translating gives CASSLERGTEAFF.

This chain connects TRBV7-8 to TRBJ2-7; 15 bases match TRBD2. The CDR3 totals 16 residues. Germline CDR1 reads SGHVS; CDR2 reads FQNEAQ. After removal of 5 bases from V and 2 bases from J, the junction contained 4 bases not matched to a gene. The CDR3 is CASSRRTSGRAYEQYF. The CDR3 DNA reads as TGTGCCAGCAGCCGTCGGACTAGCGGGAGGGCCTACGAGCAGTACTTC. The variable domain in full, with the rest retrieved from reference TRBV7-8 and TRBJ2-7, is GAGVSQSPRYKVAKRGQDVALRCDPISGHVSLFWYQQALGQGPEFLTYFQNEAQLDKSGLPSDRFFAERPEGSVSTLKIQRTQQEDSAVYLCASSRRTSGRAYEQYFGPGTRLTVT.

This chain joins TRBV5-1 and TRBJ2-5, with 9 nucleotides matching TRBD1. This CDR3 region has 15 residues. Germline V gives CDR1 SGHRS, CDR2 YFSETQ. With 4 bases clipped from V and 5 bases from J, the junction kept 9 bases outside the gene matches. The CDR3 loop reads CASSRGDRAGETQYF. CDR3 bases: TGCGCCAGCAGCAGGGGGGACAGGGCGGGCGAGACCCAGTACTTC.

The V gene is TRBV19, the J gene TRBJ2-2; 9 positions agree with TRBD1. The germline CDR1 and CDR2 sequences are LNHDA and SQIVND (reference sequence). This CDR3 spans 16 amino acids. V was clipped by 9 bases and J by 6 bases; unmatched bases: 14. CDR3 DNA sequence: TGTGCCAGCCTCAATAGGAGACAGGGGGTTTCCGGGGAGCTGTTTTTT. Protein: CASLNRRQGVSGELFF.

As for this clone: Its ends do not fully match the called genes, so a read error is possible. This chain uses TRBV28 with TRBJ2-5, with D possibly being TRBD1 (6 bases). The CDR3 has 12 residues. Germline CDR1 and CDR2: MDHEN and SYDVKM. For the CDR3, the DNA is TGTGCCAGCAGTTTTACGACAGGCCGACGTGACTTC. Translated: CASSFTTGRRDF.

V is TRBV6-6 and J is TRBJ1-2; D is perhaps TRBD1 (5 bases). V was cut by 6 bases and J by 3 bases, with 11 bases left in between. From germline, CDR1 is MNHNY and CDR2 SVGAGI (reference sequence). This CDR3 has 13 residues. The CDR3 DNA reads TGTGCCAGCAGCCCTGGCAGGGACTATGGCTACACCTTC. The encoded protein is CASSPGRDYGYTF.

The chain employs TRBV27 and TRBJ2-2; a possible D gene is TRBD2 (5 bases). Germline lookup yields CDR1 MNHEY and CDR2 SMNVEV (reference sequence). With 1 base removed from V and 0 bases from J, the gap between germline ends came to 9 bases. The CDR3 sequence is 16 residues long. The CDR3 region has the DNA TGTGCCAGCAGTTTATTACTAGGCCCGAACACCGGGGAGCTGTTTTTT. Its protein is CASSLLLGPNTGELFF.

The chain recombines TRBV11-2 with TRBJ2-3; 11 bases line up with TRBD2. V lost 1 base and J lost 6; bases outside the gene matches: 9. This CDR3 contains 17 residues. CDR1 is SGHAT and CDR2 is FQNNGV in the germline V gene. Here the CDR3 DNA reads TGTGCCAGCAGCTTAGGGAGTAGCGGGGGGGCATGGGATACGCAGTATTTT. Its translation: CASSLGSSGGAWDTQYF.

The chain carries TRBV6-1 and TRBJ2-1; a weak D match, TRBD2 (6 bases). This CDR3 is built from 16 residues. Germline CDR1 reads MNHNS; CDR2 reads SASEGT. Trimming removed 4 bases from V and 4 bases from J, with 17 bases in between. DNA for the CDR3: TGTGCCAGCAGTGGGTTGGCGGGAAGATCTTACAATGAGCAGTTCTTC. Translated, it gives CASSGLAGRSYNEQFF.

This chain connects TRBV9 to TRBJ2-1, with 7 bases fitting TRBD2. V gave up 0 bases and J gave up 4 bases; unmatched junction bases: 4. CDR1 is SGDLS and CDR2 is YYNGEE in the germline V gene. The CDR3 is 15 amino acids. The CDR3 region is CASSVASGGYNEQFF. The CDR3 DNA follows: TGTGCCAGCAGCGTAGCGTCGGGAGGTTACAATGAGCAGTTCTTC.

This clone was seen only once. The CDR3 DNA reads as TGTGCCAGCAGTTTACACCGACAGGGGGCGCGGGAGACCCAGTACTTC. Translation: CASSLHRQGARETQYF. V usage is TRBV27 and J usage is TRBJ2-5, with 10 nucleotides matching TRBD1. This CDR3 contains 16 residues. The V segment lost 2 bases and the J segment 5 bases; nucleotides outside the gene matches: 8. In germline, CDR1 is MNHEY, CDR2 SMNVEV (reference sequence).

This clone was counted a few times. This chain joins TRBV10-3 and TRBJ2-1; TRBD1 is a possible D gene (6 bases). Trimming pared 0 bases from V and 2 bases from J, leaving 8 bases between. The length of the CDR3 is 15 residues. CDR1 and CDR2 (germline): ENHRY, SYGVKD. The DNA of the CDR3 is TGTGCCATCAGTGAGTCAGGGGGTGCCTACAATGAGCAGTTCTTC. It encodes CAISESGGAYNEQFF.

The table lists this clone with a count of one. The chain couples TRBV6-5 to TRBJ1-4, with 8 bases aligning to TRBD1. The CDR3 spans 13 residues. The germline V gene has CDR1 MNHEY and CDR2 SVGAGI. The V segment lost 6 bases and the J segment 11 bases; nucleotides outside the gene matches: 8. CDR3 nucleotides: TGTGCCAGCAGGACGGGTGACAGGGGTAAACTGTTTTTT. Amino acid sequence: CASRTGDRGKLFF.

The chain couples TRBV27 to TRBJ2-7, with 9 bases aligning to TRBD1. Germline V gene data show CDR1 as MNHEY and CDR2 as SMNVEV (reference sequence). CDR3 size: 15 residues. With V trimmed by 6 bases and J by 2 bases, 8 bases remained unmatched. The CDR3: CASSYRGPRTYEQYF. In DNA, the CDR3 is TGTGCCAGCAGCTACAGGGGGCCTAGGACCTACGAGCAGTACTTC.

The chain combines TRBV19 with TRBJ2-5, with 8 bases lining up with TRBD1. There are 13 residues in the CDR3. J lost 7 bases, V lost 6 bases, and 7 bases had no gene match. From germline, CDR1 is LNHDA and CDR2 SQIVND (reference sequence). The CDR3, as DNA: TGTGCCAGTAGCCCGGACAGGGAAGGGACCCAGTACTTC. Translation: CASSPDREGTQYF.

V usage is TRBV5-1 and J usage is TRBJ2-5; TRBD1 aligns across 8 bases. The CDR3 has 14 amino acids. V was pared by 1 base and J by 5 bases, with 4 bases of the junction left unmatched. Germline loops: CDR1 SGHRS, CDR2 YFSETQ. CDR3 coding DNA: TGCGCCAGCAGCTTGTCGCCAGGGGGCGAGACCCAGTACTTC. Its translation: CASSLSPGGETQYF.

This clone appeared a few times. The chain couples TRBV30 to TRBJ2-5, with TRBD2 matching over 7 bases. With 2 bases clipped from V and 5 bases from J, the junction kept 5 bases outside the gene matches. Germline CDR1 GTSNPN, CDR2 SVGIG (reference sequence). This CDR3 is 13 amino acids long. The CDR3 nucleotides read TGTGCCTGGAGTCTAGCGGTAGGGGAGACCCAGTACTTC. Translated, it gives CAWSLAVGETQYF.

The CDR3 bases are TGTGCCAGCAGTTTCTTACTAGCGGGAGAGGAGACCCAGTACTTC. Amino acids: CASSFLLAGEETQYF. The chain joins TRBV2 to TRBJ2-5; 11 bases line up with TRBD2. This CDR3 comprises 15 residues. Germline CDR1 reads SNHLY; CDR2 reads FYNNEI. V trimming: 5 bases; J trimming: 5 bases; junction bases outside the gene matches: 7.

V gene TRBV6-5 combines with J gene TRBJ2-6; possible D gene TRBD1, 6 bases. Germline assignment: CDR1 MNHEY and CDR2 SVGAGI. The V end was cut by 2 bases, the J end by 0 bases, with 8 bases between. The length of the CDR3 is 16 residues. DNA for the CDR3: TGTGCCAGCAGTTACCCGGACAGCTCTGGGGCCAACGTCCTGACTTTC. Amino acids: CASSYPDSSGANVLTF.